This T cell receptor (beta chain) was observed in a study of cytomegalovirus exposure and HLA in healthy donors. It was with 60 Vbeta and 13 Jbeta primers that the PCR ran. Measured with immunoSEQ multiplex PCR; TCRdb has only the in-frame clones, and not every one. The repertoire includes 85,000 to 95,000 clones, 76% of them detected once, and roughly 5% sits in the top ten. V shed 4 bases and J shed 4 bases, with 17 bases lying between them. Germline V gives CDR1 SGHNT, CDR2 YYREEE (reference sequence). This CDR3 has 15 amino acids. Sequencing used PBMCs. This sequence joins TRBV5-4 and TRBJ1-1, with D perhaps matching TRBD1 (6 bases). This clonotype originated in a man aged 25-45 years in good health and CMV-seropositive. The CDR3, as DNA: TGTGCCAGCAGCACGGGGGGGGGCGGTATCACTGAAGCTTTCTTT. This codes for CASSTGGGGITEAFF.